Listed here are 9 T cell receptor beta chains from one sample, sequenced in a study of response to subunit inactivated influenza vaccine. TCRdb reprocessed the RT-PCR reads via MiXCR and lists one record per CDR3 protein. The repertoire holds roughly 650,000 distinct CDR3 sequences, with 15% to 19% as singletons. Sequencing was performed on PBMCs from blood, taken about 12 days after vaccination. These receptors were obtained from a man aged 45-60 years who received an inactivated influenza vaccine.

For the CDR3, the DNA is TGTGCCAGCACCCAGTCTCTGGGCGGGGAGCTGTTTTTT. Protein product: CASTQSLGGELFF. The chain has TRBV6-2 or TRBV6-3 and TRBJ2-2; no clear D. Germline V gene data show CDR1 as MNHEY and CDR2 as SVGEGT. The CDR3 spans 13 residues. Trimming shortened V by 7 bases and J by 7 bases, and 13 bases separated the two germline ends.

V usage is TRBV27 and J usage is TRBJ2-3, with 9 bases fitting TRBD2. Germline trimming cut 1 base from V and 8 bases from J; bases unmatched to any gene: 10. The germline V gene encodes CDR1 MNHEY and CDR2 SMNVEV (reference sequence). This CDR3 region has 16 residues. The CDR3 here is CASSLLVSGGVSTQYF. The CDR3 DNA is TGTGCCAGCAGTTTATTGGTTAGCGGGGGAGTCAGTACGCAGTATTTT.

This clonotype was seen ten or more times. This chain connects TRBV5-1 to TRBJ2-1; D not certain. The germline V and J ends were trimmed by 4 bases and 4 bases, with 6 bases remaining between them. The V gene's germline CDR1 is SGHRS and CDR2 YFSETQ. This CDR3 has 12 amino acids. CDR3 sequence (DNA): TGCGCCAGCAGCCACAGATACAATGAGCAGTTCTTC. Amino acids: CASSHRYNEQFF. Based on the CDR3 plus reference TRBV5-1 and TRBJ2-1, the full variable domain is KAGVTQTPRYLIKTRGQQVTLSCSPISGHRSVSWYQQTPGQGLQFLFEYFSETQRNKGNFPGRFSGRQFSNSRSEMNVSTLELGDSALYLCASSHRYNEQFFGPGTRLTVL.

The rearrangement links TRBV12-5 to TRBJ2-1; D is perhaps TRBD1 (5 bases). From germline, CDR1 is LGHNT and CDR2 FRNRAP. This CDR3 comprises 12 residues. V lost 4 bases, J lost 7 bases, and 8 bases lay in between. CDR3 in amino acids: CASGSAGNEQFF. DNA for the CDR3: TGTGCTAGTGGTTCGGCAGGGAATGAGCAGTTCTTC.

The chain uses TRBV5-1 and TRBJ2-1; D possibly corresponds to TRBD2 (5 bases). V lost 0 bases and J lost 0, with 7 bases in between. Germline CDR1 SGHRS, CDR2 YFSETQ. This CDR3 contains 15 residues. CDR3 nucleotide sequence: TGCGCCAGCAGCTTGGACGGGAACTCCTACAATGAGCAGTTCTTC. It translates to CASSLDGNSYNEQFF.

This clonotype has at least ten counts. V usage is TRBV7-2 and J usage is TRBJ2-3, with 11 bases aligning to TRBD2. Trimming took 1 base from V and 7 from J; bases not matched to a gene: 4. CDR3 size: 15 residues. CDR1 and CDR2 from the germline V gene are SGHTA and FQGNSA. Written as DNA, the CDR3 is TGTGCCAGCAGCTTAGATGGGACTAGCGGACATACGCAGTATTTT. Encoded protein: CASSLDGTSGHTQYF.

The sample holds many counts of this clonotype. This chain connects TRBV15 to TRBJ1-5; D unclear. Germline V CDR1 and CDR2: LNHNV, YYDKDF (reference sequence). V was cut by 1 base and J by 7 bases, with 11 bases left in between. The CDR3 has 14 residues. CDR3 protein: CATSRVEVHQPQHF. The CDR3 DNA sequence: TGTGCCACCAGCAGAGTGGAGGTACACCAGCCCCAGCATTTT.

The chain joins TRBV29-1 to TRBJ2-7; 9 bases are shared with TRBD1. The CDR3 covers 17 residues. Unmatched junction bases numbered 15, after V lost 0 bases and J lost 6 bases. Germline V lookup: CDR1 SQVTM, CDR2 ANQGSEA. CDR3 protein: CSVEELPSLTGGGEQYF. The CDR3 DNA sequence: TGCAGCGTTGAAGAACTCCCCTCGCTGACAGGGGGGGGCGAGCAGTACTTC.

This clonotype was counted once. V usage is TRBV4-2 and J usage is TRBJ2-7; possibly TRBD2 for D (5 bases). In germline, CDR1 is LGHNA, CDR2 YNFKEQ. This CDR3 is 15 amino acids long. V lost 0 bases to trimming and J lost 3 bases, with 12 bases between them. The chain's CDR3 is CASSQDPGAVYEQYF. The CDR3 coding sequence is TGTGCCAGCAGCCAAGATCCAGGAGCGGTCTACGAGCAGTACTTC.